These 27 T cell receptor beta chains share one sample of origin, sequenced in a study of tissue T cells after allogeneic stem cell transplantation. The method was immunoSEQ multiplex PCR; TCRdb's version includes in-frame clones alone and lacks a portion of them. The sample shows more than 40,000 clones, about 73% of them seen only once. The sample comprised sorted cells pooled from one or two spleens. These receptors all stem from a pool of C57BL/6 mice in good health.

Worth noting for this clone: The genes are named according to mouse. The read comes to an end 1 residue before the CDR3 does, leaving the germline J gene to fill in the end. This sequence joins TRBV16 and TRBJ2-3; the D is unclear. V lost 3 bases and J 0 bases, leaving 4 bases between the germline ends. Germline V gives CDR1 SGHSA, CDR2 FRNQAP. This CDR3 is built from 13 residues. The sequenced part of the CDR3 DNA is TGTGCAAGCAGCTTCTCTAGTGCAGAAACGCTGTAT. It is translated as CASSFSSAETLY. The full CDR3 protein is CASSFSSAETLYF.

Notes on this clone: Gene names and germline match the mouse. The read gets to within 1 residue of the CDR3 end, and the germline J gene fills in the rest. J is TRBJ1-1 and V is TRBV13-3; maybe TRBD1 (6 bases). The length of the CDR3 is 14 residues. V was trimmed by 1 base and J by 2 bases, leaving 9 bases between them. Germline CDR1 is NNHDY and CDR2 is SYVADS. This chain's CDR3 is CASSDWGHNTEVFF. CDR3 DNA, as far as it was read: TGTGCCAGCAGTGATTGGGGACACAACACAGAAGTCTTC.

This clone appeared a few times. Mouse gene names apply. The read ends 1 residue shy of where the CDR3 ends; the end is completed using the germline J gene. The V gene is TRBV3, the J gene TRBJ2-7; 10 nucleotides match TRBD2. CDR1 and CDR2 (germline): SNHLY, FYNGKV (reference sequence). The CDR3 runs to 12 residues. After removal of 8 bases from V and 4 bases from J, the junction contained 2 bases not matched to a gene. CDR3 DNA, as far as it was read: TGTGCCAGCGGGGGACTGGGGTATGAACAGTAC. Amino acid sequence: CASGGLGYEQY. The whole CDR3 sequence is CASGGLGYEQYF.

With regard to this clone: Mouse names are used for the genes. The read comes to an end 1 residue before the CDR3 does, leaving the germline J gene to fill in the end. The V and J genes are TRBV24 and TRBJ1-5; unclear D gene. Per germline, CDR1 KGHTA and CDR2 FRNEEI. The V and J ends lost 3 bases and 1 base respectively, with 1 base between them. There are 12 residues in the CDR3. The CDR3 sequence is CASSLNNQAPLF. The CDR3 DNA, read in part, is TGTGCCAGCAGTCTAAACAACCAGGCTCCGCTT.

Notes on this clone: Gene names and germline refer to mouse. The CDR3 extends 1 residue past the end of the read, so its final part is completed from the germline J gene. The V call is TRBV13-3, the J call TRBJ2-7, with 9 bases matching TRBD1. V gave up 3 bases and J gave up 5 bases; unmatched junction bases: 6. This CDR3 region has 14 residues. Germline V gene lookup returns CDR1 NNHDY and CDR2 SYVADS. The CDR3: CASSVGQGIDEQYF. The covered CDR3 bases are TGTGCCAGCAGTGTGGGACAGGGCATTGATGAACAGTAC.

As regards this clone: Gene labels here are mouse ones. The read terminates 1 residue before the CDR3 end, so the remaining end is supplied by the germline J gene. This chain joins TRBV5 and TRBJ2-1, with D tentatively TRBD1 (6 bases). The CDR3 contains 16 residues. Trimming stripped 4 bases from V and 1 base from J, with 14 bases between. Germline values: CDR1 LGHNA, CDR2 YNLKQL (reference sequence). CDR3 DNA, as far as it was read: TGTGCCAGCAGCCTTGCGACAGGAGGAAACTATGCTGAGCAGTTC. It translates to CASSLATGGNYAEQF. The whole CDR3 sequence reads CASSLATGGNYAEQFF.

About this clone itself: The listed genes are named as in mouse. The CDR3 goes on 1 residue after the read ends, and that part is filled in from the germline J gene. V gene TRBV12-1 combines with J gene TRBJ2-5, with 8 positions matching TRBD2. Trimming removed 0 bases from V and 0 bases from J; junction bases left unmatched: 4. CDR3 length: 16 amino acids. CDR1 is SGHSN and CDR2 is HYEKVE in the germline V gene. The part of the CDR3 DNA that was read is TGTGCCAGCTCTCTCGCTACTGGGGGAAACCAAGACACCCAGTAC. This gives the protein CASSLATGGNQDTQY. The whole CDR3 is CASSLATGGNQDTQYF.

This clone is a singleton in its sample. Gene and germline names: mouse. The CDR3 goes on 1 residue after the read ends, and that part is filled in from the germline J gene. V gene TRBV13-3 combines with J gene TRBJ2-2; 10 bases fit TRBD1. Germline CDR1 and CDR2: NNHDY and SYVADS. The CDR3 has 15 residues. V trimming: 4 bases; J trimming: 1 base; junction bases outside the gene matches: 1. CDR3 protein: CASSRDRGNTGQLYF. The covered CDR3 bases are TGTGCCAGCAGTAGGGACAGGGGAAACACCGGGCAGCTCTAC.

This clone was seen a handful of times. Gene names denote mouse genes. The read ends 1 residue shy of where the CDR3 ends; the end is completed using the germline J gene. This rearrangement joins TRBV5 to TRBJ1-3; a possible D gene is TRBD1 (6 bases). Germline-derived CDR1 and CDR2 are LGHNA and YNLKQL (reference sequence). This CDR3 comprises 13 residues. V dropped 3 bases and J dropped 7 bases, with 10 bases sitting between them. The sequenced part of the CDR3 DNA is TGTGCCAGCAGCCATCCGGGACATAATACGCTCTAT. Its protein is CASSHPGHNTLY. The full-length CDR3 reads as CASSHPGHNTLYF.

With respect to this clone: Gene names are the mouse ones. The observed sequence ends 1 residue before the CDR3 terminus, with the missing tail filled in from the germline J gene. At the DNA level, this CDR3 is encoded by other sequences in the same sample as well. V gene TRBV2 combines with J gene TRBJ1-1, with 9 bases identical to TRBD1. The CDR3 contains 13 residues. Germline lookup yields CDR1 LGHNA and CDR2 YSYQKL. V shed 3 bases, J shed 4 bases, and the junction held 0 bases outside the gene matches. CDR3 DNA (partial): TGTGCCAGCAGCCAGGACAGGGGCACAGAAGTCTTC. The encoded protein is CASSQDRGTEVF. From start to end, the CDR3 is CASSQDRGTEVFF.

Remarks on this clone: Any gene name here is a mouse gene name. This CDR3 reads CASGGGTSAETLYF. The CDR3 bases that were read are TGTGCCAGCGGTGGTGGGACTAGTGCAGAAACGCTGTAT. V and J are TRBV13-2 and TRBJ2-3, with TRBD2 as a possible D gene (6 bases). The read ends 1 residue before the CDR3 terminus; that terminus is restored from the germline J gene. CDR3 length: 14 amino acids. CDR1 is NNHNN and CDR2 is SYGAGS in the germline V gene (reference sequence). Between the trimmed V and J ends, which lost 3 bases and 0 bases, there was a span of 8 bases.

About this clone itself: Mouse gene names apply. CDR3 loop: CASSRNANTEVFF. The sequenced CDR3 bases are TGTGCCAGCTCTCGCAATGCAAACACAGAAGTCTTC. The rearrangement links TRBV12-1 to TRBJ1-1; D gene uncertain. The CDR3 end is not reached by the read, which stops 1 residue before it; the germline J gene fills it in. The CDR3 contains 13 residues. Germline values: CDR1 SGHSN, CDR2 HYEKVE. V was pared by 2 bases and J by 0 bases, with 6 bases between.

Comment on this clone: These gene names are mouse names. The read terminates 1 residue ahead of where the CDR3 ends, so the germline J gene completes it. The chain recombines TRBV13-2 with TRBJ2-5; TRBD2 agrees at 10 bases. Germline V gene lookup returns CDR1 NNHNN and CDR2 SYGAGS (reference sequence). V shed 0 bases and J 6 bases; nucleotides not matched to a gene: 7. This CDR3 spans 16 amino acids. The sequenced part of the CDR3 DNA is TGTGCCAGCGGTGATGCTCCGACTGGGGGGAGGGACACCCAGTAC. Its translation is CASGDAPTGGRDTQY. The full CDR3 protein reads CASGDAPTGGRDTQYF.

With respect to this clone: Each gene name is a mouse one. The read ends 1 residue before the CDR3 terminus; that terminus is restored from the germline J gene. This chain joins TRBV4 and TRBJ2-7; D is perhaps TRBD1 or TRBD2 (5 bases each). CDR3 length: 14 residues. The V gene lost 3 bases and the J gene lost 3 bases, with 12 bases spanning the gap. Germline loops: CDR1 LGHDT, CDR2 YNNKQL (reference sequence). CDR3 loop: CASSYGTGVYEQYF. The sequenced part of the CDR3 DNA is TGTGCCAGCAGCTATGGGACCGGGGTCTATGAACAGTAC.

For this clone: Germline and genes here are mouse. The read is 1 residue too short to cover the CDR3 end, so that end is filled in from the germline J gene. This chain connects TRBV15 to TRBJ2-1; possibly TRBD1 or TRBD2 for D (6 bases each). Trimming shortened V by 3 bases and J by 8 bases, and 8 bases separated the two germline ends. The CDR3 totals 12 residues. Germline V CDR1 and CDR2: SGHND, FRSKSL. The covered CDR3 bases are TGTGCCAGCAGTTTGGGGGCATCTGAGCAGTTC. Its protein is CASSLGASEQF. From start to end, the CDR3 is CASSLGASEQFF. The entire variable domain, with the rest obtained from reference TRBV15 and TRBJ2-1, is as follows: DAGVTQTPRHEVAEKGQTIILKCEPVSGHNDLFWYRQTKIQGLELLSYFRSKSLMEDGGAFKDRFKAEMLNSSFSTLKIQPTEPKDSAVYLCASSLGASEQFFGPGTRLTVL.

This clone showed up just a few times. These gene names are mouse names. The read ends 1 residue before the CDR3 terminus; that terminus is restored from the germline J gene. Other nucleotide sequences from this sample produce the same CDR3. The chain employs TRBV2 and TRBJ1-2; D not certain. The V gene lost 1 base and the J gene lost 2 bases, with 2 bases spanning the gap. This CDR3 is built from 12 residues. CDR1 is LGHNA and CDR2 is YSYQKL in the germline V gene. The CDR3 DNA, read in part, is TGTGCCAGCAGCCAAGGTAACTCCGACTACACC. It encodes CASSQGNSDYT. The complete CDR3 reads CASSQGNSDYTF.

As concerns this clone: Gene and germline names: mouse. Coverage ceases 1 residue before the CDR3 finishes, and the germline J gene fills in the end. The V call is TRBV12-2, the J call TRBJ1-1; no clear D. This CDR3 comprises 13 residues. V was cut by 1 base and J by 0 bases, with 5 bases left in between. Per germline, CDR1 SGHLS and CDR2 HYDKME. The CDR3 DNA, read in part, is TGTGCCAGCTCTCTACAAACAAACACAGAAGTCTTC. It encodes CASSLQTNTEVF. The full-length CDR3 reads as CASSLQTNTEVFF.

The table lists this clone with a count of one. Relative to the germline gene, one junction end is altered; a read error may explain this. Mouse germline and gene names are used. Read sequence stops 1 residue before the CDR3 end, and the germline J gene provides the missing end. V and J are TRBV12-1 and TRBJ2-7; TRBD1 aligns across 7 bases. There are 14 residues in the CDR3. Looked up from germline, CDR1 is SGHSN and CDR2 is HYEKVE. Partial CDR3 DNA: TGTGCCAGCTCTCCGGGACAGAGCTCCTGTGAACAGTAC. Protein sequence: CASSPGQSSCEQY. In full, the CDR3 reads CASSPGQSSCEQYF.

This clone was seen only once. Gene names and germline match the mouse. From the germline J gene comes the end of the CDR3, since the read stops 1 residue before it. The chain links TRBV16 to TRBJ1-1; maybe TRBD1 (5 bases). Germline CDR1 reads SGHSA; CDR2 reads FRNQAP. The V end was cut by 5 bases, the J end by 0 bases, with 7 bases between. CDR3 size: 13 residues. This CDR3 reads CASSGQSNTEVFF. The covered CDR3 bases are TGTGCAAGCAGCGGACAATCAAACACAGAAGTCTTC.

As for this clone: These gene names are mouse names. The sequenced fragment ends 1 residue before the CDR3 boundary, so the rest is inferred from the germline J gene. The chain couples TRBV26 to TRBJ1-2; no firm D call. This CDR3 region has 11 residues. CDR1 and CDR2 from the germline V gene are KGHPV and FQNQEV (reference sequence). Trimming stripped 5 bases from V and 2 bases from J, with 3 bases between. The CDR3 is CASSDNSDYTF. The CDR3 bases that were read are TGTGCCAGCAGTGACAACTCCGACTACACC.

In the case of this clone: Germline and genes here are mouse. The sequence runs out 1 residue before the end of the CDR3; the remainder is reconstructed from the germline J gene. The V and J genes are TRBV20 and TRBJ2-1, with D possibly matching TRBD2 (6 bases). The CDR3 has 14 amino acids. V lost 0 bases to trimming and J lost 3 bases, with 9 bases between them. Germline V gene lookup returns CDR1 GFQATS and CDR2 STVNSAI. CDR3 sequence reads: CGARDWGLYAEQFF. Partial CDR3 DNA: TGTGGTGCTAGGGACTGGGGCCTCTATGCTGAGCAGTTC.

As regards this clone: The germline and genes are mouse ones. The observed sequence ends 1 residue before the CDR3 terminus, with the missing tail filled in from the germline J gene. J is TRBJ1-4 and V is TRBV3; no definite D call. With 3 bases removed from V and 1 base from J, the gap between germline ends came to 9 bases. The CDR3 extends over 15 amino acids. The germline CDR1 and CDR2 sequences are SNHLY and FYNGKV (reference sequence). The DNA read from the CDR3 is TGTGCCAGCAGCTTGAACAGACCTTCCAACGAAAGATTATTT. Its protein product is CASSLNRPSNERLF. The CDR3 as a whole reads CASSLNRPSNERLFF.

Remarks on this clone: Gene names and germline match the mouse. The read comes to an end 1 residue before the CDR3 does, leaving the germline J gene to fill in the end. The sample holds other DNA sequences that translate to the same CDR3. The gene calls are TRBV3 and TRBJ2-1; no reliable D call. V lost 3 bases and J lost 5, with 2 bases in between. CDR3 size: 11 residues. The germline CDR1 and CDR2 sequences are SNHLY and FYNGKV (reference sequence). Incomplete CDR3 DNA: TGTGCCAGCAGCTTGGATGCTGAGCAGTTC. Amino acids: CASSLDAEQF. The whole CDR3 sequence reads CASSLDAEQFF.

Regarding this clone: Germline and genes: mouse. The read finishes 1 residue shy of the CDR3 end, and the germline J gene is used to complete it. This sequence joins TRBV4 and TRBJ2-7, with D unclear. The CDR3 has 10 residues. Trimming took 5 bases from V and 2 from J, leaving 1 base between them. CDR1 and CDR2 (germline): LGHDT, YNNKQL (reference sequence). The part of the CDR3 DNA that was read is TGTGCCAGCAGCCCCTATGAACAGTAC. Translation gives CASSPYEQY. The CDR3, in full, reads CASSPYEQYF.

This clone has only a few counts. Gene names and germline match the mouse. The read comes to an end 1 residue before the CDR3 does, leaving the germline J gene to fill in the end. The chain couples TRBV23 to TRBJ1-5. Germline V gene data show CDR1 as KGHTA and CDR2 as FQNQQP. The CDR3 is 12 amino acids. The DNA read from the CDR3 is TGCTCCAGCAGTCAATCGATTAGGGCTCCGCTT. This gives the protein CSSSQSIRAPL. The full CDR3 protein is CSSSQSIRAPLF.

With regard to this clone: Gene names denote mouse genes. The read terminates 1 residue ahead of where the CDR3 ends, so the germline J gene completes it. The chain links TRBV5 to TRBJ2-1; 8 bases are a match to TRBD2. This CDR3 contains 14 residues. Unmatched junction bases numbered 2, after V lost 4 bases and J lost 3 bases. Germline CDR1 and CDR2: LGHNA and YNLKQL (reference sequence). The DNA read from the CDR3 is TGTGCCAGCAGCCCCGACTGGGGCTATGCTGAGCAGTTC. It yields the protein CASSPDWGYAEQF. The full CDR3 sequence reads CASSPDWGYAEQFF.

A word on this clone: The gene symbols are mouse symbols. The CDR3 end is not reached by the read, which stops 1 residue before it; the germline J gene fills it in. The chain combines TRBV12-2 with TRBJ2-7, with D possibly being TRBD1 (6 bases). V was cut by 0 bases and J by 0 bases, with 11 bases left in between. Germline V CDR1 and CDR2: SGHLS, HYDKME. CDR3 length: 15 residues. The CDR3 DNA, read in part, is TGTGCCAGCTCTCTCGAGGGACAAAGCTCCTATGAACAGTAC. Amino acids: CASSLEGQSSYEQY. The full CDR3 reads CASSLEGQSSYEQYF.